Sequencing of this T cell receptor (beta chain) was carried out in a study of blood T cell repertoires in COVID-19. Method: immunoSEQ multiplex PCR; TCRdb's copy keeps in-frame clones and lacks some. This sample carries about 150,000 clones, more than 75% of them seen once, and the ten largest clones take about 6%. V lost 4 bases and J lost 2, with 13 bases in between. Germline V lookup: CDR1 SGHRS, CDR2 YFSETQ. The CDR3 length is 14 residues. Sequencing used peripheral blood. The source is an older man with acute or convalescent COVID-19. The rearrangement uses TRBV5-1 and TRBJ2-7, with TRBD1 as a possible D gene (7 bases). The CDR3 is CASSRGTDTYEQYF. CDR3 nucleotides: TGCGCCAGCAGCCGGGGGACAGACACCTACGAGCAGTACTTC.